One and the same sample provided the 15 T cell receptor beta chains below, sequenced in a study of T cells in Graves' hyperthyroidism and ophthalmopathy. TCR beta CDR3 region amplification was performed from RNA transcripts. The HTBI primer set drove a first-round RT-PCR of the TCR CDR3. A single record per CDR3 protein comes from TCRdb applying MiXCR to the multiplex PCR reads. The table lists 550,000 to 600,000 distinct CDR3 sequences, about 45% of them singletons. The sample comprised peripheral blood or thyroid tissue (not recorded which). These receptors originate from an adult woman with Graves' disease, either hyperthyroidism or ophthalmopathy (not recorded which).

The CDR3 sequence: CASSQGGPSGNTIYF. The CDR3 nucleotides read TGTGCCAGCAGCCAAGGGGGACCATCTGGAAACACCATATATTTT. The gene calls are TRBV5-5 and TRBJ1-3; a possible D gene is TRBD1 (6 bases). Germline CDR1 SGHKS, CDR2 YYEKEE (reference sequence). The CDR3 has 15 amino acids. Trimming stripped 4 bases from V and 1 base from J, with 12 bases between.

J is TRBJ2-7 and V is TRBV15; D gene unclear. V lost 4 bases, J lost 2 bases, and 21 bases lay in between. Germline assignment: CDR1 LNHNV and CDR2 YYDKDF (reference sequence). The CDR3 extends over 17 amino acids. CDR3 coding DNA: TGTGCCACCAGCATAAACCCTAGACGGTTCCTTACCTACGAGCAGTACTTC. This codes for CATSINPRRFLTYEQYF.

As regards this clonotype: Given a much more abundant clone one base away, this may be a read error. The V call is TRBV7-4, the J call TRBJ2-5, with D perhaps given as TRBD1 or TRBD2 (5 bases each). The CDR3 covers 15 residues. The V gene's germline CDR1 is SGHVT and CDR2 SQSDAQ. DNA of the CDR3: TGCGCCAGCAGCCGGCTAGGGACCCCCGGGGAGACCCAGTACTTC. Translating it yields CASSRLGTPGETQYF.

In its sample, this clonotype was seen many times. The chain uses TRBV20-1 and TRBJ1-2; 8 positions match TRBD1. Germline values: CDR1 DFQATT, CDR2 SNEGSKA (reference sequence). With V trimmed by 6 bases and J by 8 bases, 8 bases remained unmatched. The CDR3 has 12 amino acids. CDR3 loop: CSAAGGGKGYTF. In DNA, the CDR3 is TGCAGTGCGGCAGGGGGCGGGAAAGGCTACACCTTC.

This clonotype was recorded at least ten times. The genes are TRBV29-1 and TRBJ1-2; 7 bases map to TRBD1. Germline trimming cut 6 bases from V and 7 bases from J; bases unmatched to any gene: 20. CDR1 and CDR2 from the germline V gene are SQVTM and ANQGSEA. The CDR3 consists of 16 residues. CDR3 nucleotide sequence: TGCAGCGTCTACCGACAGGGCTTGGGTCTTAGGGGTGGCTACACCTTC. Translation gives CSVYRQGLGLRGGYTF.

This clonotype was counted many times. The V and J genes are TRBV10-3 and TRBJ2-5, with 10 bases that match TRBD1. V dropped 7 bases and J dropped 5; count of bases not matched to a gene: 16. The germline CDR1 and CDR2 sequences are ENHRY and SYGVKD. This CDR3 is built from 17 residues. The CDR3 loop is CAIKSDRGLLGQETQYF. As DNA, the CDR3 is TGTGCCATCAAGAGTGACAGGGGGCTACTCGGTCAGGAGACCCAGTACTTC.

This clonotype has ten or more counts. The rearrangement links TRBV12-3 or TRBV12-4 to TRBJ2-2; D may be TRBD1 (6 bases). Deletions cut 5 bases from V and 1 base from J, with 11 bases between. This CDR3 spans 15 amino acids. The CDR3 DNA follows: TGTGCCAGCAGTAGGGGACAACAGAACACCGGGGAGCTGTTTTTT. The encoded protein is CASSRGQQNTGELFF.

Written as DNA, the CDR3 is TGCGCCAGCAGTGAGTCGACATACAGATTCTCTGGCTACACCTTC. This codes for CASSESTYRFSGYTF. This chain joins TRBV10-2 and TRBJ1-2; D remains unclear. The length of the CDR3 is 15 residues. Germline V gene sequence: CDR1 WSHSY, CDR2 SAAADI. V lost 0 bases and J 7 bases, leaving 15 bases between the germline ends.

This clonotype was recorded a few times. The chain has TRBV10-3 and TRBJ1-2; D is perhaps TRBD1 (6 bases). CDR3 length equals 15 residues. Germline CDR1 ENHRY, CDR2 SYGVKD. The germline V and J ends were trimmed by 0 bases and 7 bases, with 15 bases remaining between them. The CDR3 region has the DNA TGTGCCATCAGTGAGTCGTTGTCAGGGGCCGGTGGCTACACCTTC. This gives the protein CAISESLSGAGGYTF.

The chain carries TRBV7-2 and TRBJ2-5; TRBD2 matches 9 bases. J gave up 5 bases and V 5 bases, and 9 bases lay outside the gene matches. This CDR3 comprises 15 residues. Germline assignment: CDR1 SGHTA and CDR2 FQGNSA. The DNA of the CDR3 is TGTGCCAGCAGCCAAGAACTGCGGGAGGGCGAGACCCAGTACTTC. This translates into CASSQELREGETQYF.

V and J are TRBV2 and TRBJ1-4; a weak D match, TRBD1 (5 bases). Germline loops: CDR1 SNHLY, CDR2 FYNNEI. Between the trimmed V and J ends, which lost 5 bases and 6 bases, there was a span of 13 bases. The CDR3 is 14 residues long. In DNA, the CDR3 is TGTGCCAGCAGTACCGGGACGGGGCATGAAAAACTGTTTTTT. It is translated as CASSTGTGHEKLFF.

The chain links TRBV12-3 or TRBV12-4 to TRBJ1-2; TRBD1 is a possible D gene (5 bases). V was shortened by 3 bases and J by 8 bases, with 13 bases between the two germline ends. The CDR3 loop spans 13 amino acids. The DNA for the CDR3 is TGTGCCAGCAGTTTTCGGAAAAGGGGAGGCTACACCTTC. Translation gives CASSFRKRGGYTF.

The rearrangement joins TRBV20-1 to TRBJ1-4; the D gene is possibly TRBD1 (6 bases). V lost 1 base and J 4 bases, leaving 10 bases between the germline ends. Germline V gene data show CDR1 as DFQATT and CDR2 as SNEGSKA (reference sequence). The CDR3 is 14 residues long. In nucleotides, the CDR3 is TGCAGTGCTAGAGGGACAGCCCGTAATGAAAAACTGTTTTTT. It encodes CSARGTARNEKLFF.

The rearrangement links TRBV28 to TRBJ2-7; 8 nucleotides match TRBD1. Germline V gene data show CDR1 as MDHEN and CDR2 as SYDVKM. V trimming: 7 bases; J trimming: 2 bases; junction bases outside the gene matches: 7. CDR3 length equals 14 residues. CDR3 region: CASTSRDRTYEQYF. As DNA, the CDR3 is TGTGCCAGCACTTCCCGGGACAGGACCTACGAGCAGTACTTC. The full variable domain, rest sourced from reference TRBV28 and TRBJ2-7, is DVKVTQSSRYLVKRTGEKVFLECVQDMDHENMFWYRQDPGLGLRLIYFSYDVKMKEKGDIPEGYSVSREKKERFSLILESASTNQTSMYLCASTSRDRTYEQYFGPGTRLTVT.

CDR3 amino acids: CAISLRDTGRYEQYF. The CDR3 bases are TGTGCCATCAGTCTCCGGGACACAGGGAGGTACGAGCAGTACTTC. V is TRBV10-3 and J is TRBJ2-7; D tentatively reads TRBD1 or TRBD2 (6 bases each). Germline V lookup: CDR1 ENHRY, CDR2 SYGVKD. This CDR3 region has 15 residues. The V end lost 5 bases, the J end lost 4 bases, and 18 bases lay between the germline ends.